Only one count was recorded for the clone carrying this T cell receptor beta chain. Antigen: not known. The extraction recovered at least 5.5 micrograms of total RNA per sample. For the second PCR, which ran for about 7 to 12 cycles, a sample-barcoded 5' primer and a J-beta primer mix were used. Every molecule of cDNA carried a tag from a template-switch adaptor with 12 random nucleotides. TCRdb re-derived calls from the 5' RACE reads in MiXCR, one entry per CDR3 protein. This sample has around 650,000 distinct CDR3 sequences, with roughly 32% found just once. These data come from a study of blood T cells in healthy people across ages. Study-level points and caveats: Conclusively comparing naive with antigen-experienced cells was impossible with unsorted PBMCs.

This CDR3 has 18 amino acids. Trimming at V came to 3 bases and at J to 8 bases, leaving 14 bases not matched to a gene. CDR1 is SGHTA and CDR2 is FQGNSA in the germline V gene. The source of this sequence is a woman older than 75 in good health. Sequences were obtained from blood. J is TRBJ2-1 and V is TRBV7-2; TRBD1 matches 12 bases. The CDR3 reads CASSLGQGAAVSGDEQFF. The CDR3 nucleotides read TGTGCCAGCAGCTTGGGACAGGGGGCGGCCGTCAGCGGCGATGAGCAGTTCTTC.